The 5 T cell receptor beta chains listed next were all sequenced from one sample in a study of response to subunit inactivated influenza vaccine (dated by TCRdb to the late 2010s). The method was RT-PCR. Instrument used: Illumina HiSeq 2500. Using fastp trimming at Q25 and MiXCR clonotype assembly, TCRdb reanalyzed the public sequencing data and kept in-frame beta chains. Each CDR3 protein appears once, grouped with its most common genes and DNA. A total of about 570,000 distinct CDR3 sequences appear in this sample, about 10% of them only once. Roughly 11% of the sample belongs to the ten largest clones. This same sample was also taken into another study, of T cells expressing NK-cell markers. From the second report: 5'RACE template switching, by which a universal primer site and unique molecular identifiers were added, was used to make TCR beta cDNA libraries.

The sequences come from PBMCs from blood, collected on the day of vaccination. The receptors stem from a man aged 50-59 years who received an inactivated influenza vaccine. Donor details come from another sample of the same person, matched by shared clones.

V and J are TRBV28 and TRBJ2-1, with 8 bases lining up with TRBD2. With 6 bases clipped from V and 3 bases from J, the junction kept 10 bases outside the gene matches. The CDR3 runs to 16 residues. Germline assignment: CDR1 MDHEN and CDR2 SYDVKM. CDR3 region: CASRPAREGYYNEQFF. Here the CDR3 DNA reads TGTGCCAGCAGACCCGCCCGGGAGGGCTACTACAATGAGCAGTTCTTC.

This clonotype has more than one count but fewer than ten. The V call is TRBV7-9, the J call TRBJ2-2; no reliable D call. The CDR3 is made up of 14 amino acids. The V end was cut by 5 bases, the J end by 0 bases, with 7 bases between. Looked up from germline, CDR1 is SEHNR and CDR2 is FQNEAQ (reference sequence). The CDR3 sequence: CASSLQSNTGELFF. CDR3 DNA: TGTGCCAGCAGCCTCCAATCGAACACCGGGGAGCTGTTTTTT.

This chain connects TRBV3-1 to TRBJ2-5; D is ambiguous. This CDR3 is 12 amino acids long. Trimming cost V 2 bases and J 7 bases, with 8 bases left between them. Germline V gene data show CDR1 as LGHDT and CDR2 as YNNKEL (reference sequence). The CDR3 DNA sequence: TGTGCCAGCAGCCAACTCAAGGGGACCCAGTACTTC. This encodes CASSQLKGTQYF.

A few counts support this clonotype. The chain couples TRBV5-1 to TRBJ1-2; 7 nucleotides agree with TRBD1. Per the germline V gene, CDR1 is SGHRS and CDR2 is YFSETQ. J gave up 6 bases and V 0 bases, and 5 bases lay outside the gene matches. The length of the CDR3 is 14 residues. This CDR3 reads CASSLASQGDGYTF. In DNA, the CDR3 is TGCGCCAGCAGCTTGGCCAGCCAGGGGGATGGCTACACCTTC.

Many counts were recorded for this clonotype. The J gene is TRBJ2-2, the V gene TRBV6-5; D may correspond to TRBD1 or TRBD2 (5 bases each). This CDR3 has 18 amino acids. Trimming removed 5 bases from V and 7 bases from J, with 26 bases in between. The germline CDR1 and CDR2 sequences are MNHEY and SVGAGI. CDR3 DNA sequence: TGTGCCAGCAGTAACTATCCCGGGACCTCGGGCGTGCTCGGGGAGCTGTTTTTT. Translating gives CASSNYPGTSGVLGELFF.